This T cell receptor beta chain was documented in a study of T cell repertoires in cytomegalovirus infection. Study-level information: HLA-B-restricted CMV epitopes that are well studied were used alongside recently identified HLA-C-restricted ones. Public TCR beta signatures provided an indication of both CMV infection and a matching HLA type. Overall study findings and caveats: CMV carriers with the relevant HLA were identified by cumulative public TCR beta family frequency. HLA-C-restricted CMV clonotypes gave the most frequent clonotype in two of eight donors.

V was pared by 0 bases and J by 4 bases, with 7 bases between. This CDR3 region has 12 residues. Germline values: CDR1 DFQATT, CDR2 SNEGSKA (reference sequence). This clonotype was found a few times. Its antigen is still unknown. TCRdb reanalysed the reads using MiXCR and keeps one entry per CDR3 protein. In the table there are fewer than 60,000 distinct CDR3 sequences, about 18% of which are singletons. The chain joins TRBV20-1 to TRBJ2-7; D is ambiguous. The starting material was CD8+ T cells from cultured PBMCs, obtained from culture after CMV antigen stimulation. This clonotype was obtained from a human donor in good health (CMV status not recorded). Some clones in this sample may be carry-over from other donors' samples. The CDR3 sequence: CSARDLGYEQYF. The CDR3 nucleotides are TGCAGTGCTAGAGATTTGGGATACGAGCAGTACTTC.